What follows are 30 T cell receptor beta chains derived from one specimen sequenced in a study of human T cells and chemical hapten exposure. Time point noted: pre-sensitization, week 0. This sample's treatment: therapeutic diphenylcyclopropenone sensitization with weekly scalp DPC. TCRdb passed the RACE reads through MiXCR, listing each CDR3 protein once. Found here are roughly 100,000 distinct CDR3 sequences, about 10% of them singletons; the top ten hold approximately 3.3%. The sequenced sample was whole blood, obtained in connection with sensitization to the hapten diphenylcyclopropenone (DPC). The receptors were gathered from a woman aged 60-75 years with alopecia areata. Some clones in this sample may be carry-over from other donors' samples.

This clonotype has more than one count but fewer than ten. The CDR3 region is CASSPTGSGGEKLFF. The CDR3 nucleotides read TGTGCCAGCAGTCCGACAGGGTCGGGAGGGGAAAAACTGTTTTTT. This chain joins TRBV5-6 and TRBJ1-4, with 7 positions matching TRBD1. Per germline, CDR1 SGHDT and CDR2 YYEEEE. The ends lost 5 bases at V and 8 bases at J; junction bases unmatched: 12. The CDR3 sequence is 15 residues long.

This clonotype was seen repeatedly, ten times or more. The rearrangement links TRBV18 to TRBJ1-6; 7 nucleotides line up with TRBD1. Germline CDR1 is KGHSH and CDR2 is LQKENI. CDR3 length equals 14 residues. J lost 9 bases, V lost 3 bases, and 5 bases had no gene match. The CDR3 DNA is TGTGCCAGCTCACCGGCAGGGGGAGGTTCACCCCTCCACTTT. Translated, it gives CASSPAGGGSPLHF.

The rearrangement uses TRBV6-1 and TRBJ1-1, with a tentative D call TRBD1 (5 bases). Trimming shortened V by 1 base and J by 5 bases, and 17 bases separated the two germline ends. The CDR3 covers 16 residues. Per the germline V gene, CDR1 is MNHNS and CDR2 is SASEGT. CDR3 loop: CASSEGSGGRGTEAFF. The CDR3 region has the DNA TGTGCCAGCAGTGAAGGATCGGGGGGTCGCGGTACTGAAGCTTTCTTT.

There are many counts of this clonotype. The J gene is TRBJ2-1, the V gene TRBV7-9; D is undetermined. This CDR3 has 12 amino acids. CDR1 is SEHNR, CDR2 FQNEAQ, per germline (reference sequence). Trimming shortened V by 1 base and J by 4 bases, and 2 bases separated the two germline ends. This chain's CDR3 is CASSLGYNEQFF. CDR3 in DNA: TGTGCCAGCAGCTTAGGATACAATGAGCAGTTCTTC.

V gene TRBV27 combines with J gene TRBJ2-3; 10 bases are shared with TRBD2. CDR3 size: 15 residues. V gave up 6 bases and J gave up 5 bases; unmatched junction bases: 8. Germline CDR1 and CDR2: MNHEY and SMNVEV (reference sequence). The CDR3 region is CASSSGASGGDTQYF. The CDR3 DNA reads as TGTGCCAGCAGCTCCGGTGCTAGCGGGGGAGATACGCAGTATTTT.

This clonotype has at least ten counts. The chain is built from TRBV7-8 and TRBJ2-6; D call uncertain. V was cut by 5 bases and J by 2 bases, with 10 bases left in between. The CDR3 consists of 15 residues. CDR1 SGHVS and CDR2 FQNEAQ come from the germline V gene. The CDR3 sequence: CASSKRPPGANVLTF. The CDR3 DNA follows: TGTGCCAGCAGCAAAAGGCCACCTGGGGCCAACGTCCTGACTTTC.

This clonotype was counted many times. The gene calls are TRBV5-6 and TRBJ1-4, with 8 positions matching TRBD1. V lost 0 bases to trimming and J lost 8 bases; unmatched junction nucleotides: 6. CDR1 and CDR2 (germline): SGHDT, YYEEEE. The CDR3 runs to 15 residues. DNA for the CDR3: TGTGCCAGCAGCTTGGCCCGACAGGGGAAGGAAAAACTGTTTTTT. It yields the protein CASSLARQGKEKLFF.

This clonotype came up many times. The chain recombines TRBV7-6 with TRBJ2-2; D remains ambiguous. The germline V gene has CDR1 SGHVS and CDR2 FNYEAQ. The CDR3 loop spans 19 amino acids. V lost 5 bases to trimming and J lost 4 bases, with 26 bases between them. This chain's CDR3 is CASSPRPDSASFTTGELFF. The CDR3 region has the DNA TGTGCCAGCAGCCCGAGACCAGACTCCGCCTCGTTCACCACCGGGGAGCTGTTTTTT.

The chain employs TRBV19 and TRBJ1-4; D remains unclear. Germline lookup yields CDR1 LNHDA and CDR2 SQIVND (reference sequence). The CDR3 is 12 residues long. The germline V and J ends were trimmed by 4 bases and 8 bases, with 8 bases remaining between them. The CDR3 loop reads CASSKGLEKLFF. CDR3 nucleotides: TGTGCCAGTAGTAAGGGCCTAGAAAAACTGTTTTTT.

This clonotype was counted ten times or more. CDR3 bases: TGTGCCAGCAGTCAGGGACACGGCGCGAACACTGAAGCTTTCTTT. Protein sequence: CASSQGHGANTEAFF. V is TRBV12-3 or TRBV12-4 and J is TRBJ1-1; a weak D match, TRBD1 (6 bases). Trimming took off 5 bases at V and 1 base at J, with 14 bases between the two ends. The CDR3 has 15 amino acids.

In this sample, this clonotype turned up many times. The chain links TRBV10-3 to TRBJ2-1, with 14 bases identical to TRBD2. J lost 4 bases, V lost 9 bases, and 11 bases had no gene match. The germline V gene has CDR1 ENHRY and CDR2 SYGVKD. The CDR3 covers 17 residues. This CDR3 reads CAIRPGLAGVGYNEQFF. The CDR3 region has the DNA TGTGCCATACGACCGGGACTAGCGGGGGTCGGGTACAATGAGCAGTTCTTC.

The chain couples TRBV20-1 to TRBJ1-1; 9 bases align to TRBD1. After removal of 6 bases from V and 0 bases from J, the junction contained 11 bases not matched to a gene. CDR3 size: 16 residues. The germline V gene encodes CDR1 DFQATT and CDR2 SNEGSKA (reference sequence). The CDR3 nucleotides are TGCAGTGCCAAGGACGGGACAGGGATCTTGAACACTGAAGCTTTCTTT. Translated, it gives CSAKDGTGILNTEAFF.

The chain joins TRBV20-1 to TRBJ2-1, with TRBD2 as a possible D gene (7 bases). Germline V CDR1 and CDR2: DFQATT, SNEGSKA (reference sequence). The CDR3 spans 15 residues. V lost 5 bases and J 0 bases, leaving 14 bases between the germline ends. CDR3 bases: TGCAGTGCTCCAAAGGGGGAGGGCTCCTACAATGAGCAGTTCTTC. Protein sequence: CSAPKGEGSYNEQFF.

This clonotype appeared many times. The chain recombines TRBV3-1 with TRBJ2-7; D is unclear. This CDR3 comprises 13 residues. CDR1 is LGHDT, CDR2 YNNKEL, per germline (reference sequence). Trimming took 0 bases from V and 9 from J, leaving 12 bases between them. CDR3 sequence reads: CASSQDYSGGQYF. The DNA for the CDR3 is TGTGCCAGCAGCCAAGATTATTCGGGCGGGCAGTACTTC.

The chain uses TRBV15 and TRBJ2-5; a possible D gene is TRBD2 (5 bases). The CDR3 is 14 amino acids. V was trimmed by 0 bases and J by 3 bases, leaving 8 bases between them. Germline V gene lookup returns CDR1 LNHNV and CDR2 YYDKDF (reference sequence). The CDR3 DNA reads as TGTGCCACCAGCAGAGATCGAGCGGAAGAGACCCAGTACTTC. This sequence encodes CATSRDRAEETQYF. The whole variable domain, filled in from reference TRBV15 and TRBJ2-5, reads DAMVIQNPRYQVTQFGKPVTLSCSQTLNHNVMYWYQQKSSQAPKLLFHYYDKDFNNEADTPDNFQSRRPNTSFCFLDIRSPGLGDTAMYLCATSRDRAEETQYFGPGTRLLVL.

The chain is built from TRBV7-9 and TRBJ1-1; no definite D call. The CDR3 covers 13 residues. V lost 5 bases and J 7 bases, leaving 14 bases between the germline ends. The germline V gene encodes CDR1 SEHNR and CDR2 FQNEAQ (reference sequence). The CDR3 sequence is CASSPGGWGEAFF. The CDR3 DNA follows: TGTGCCAGCAGCCCAGGAGGGTGGGGTGAAGCTTTCTTT.

This chain uses TRBV4-1 with TRBJ2-7; 10 positions match TRBD1. The junction had 6 bases not matched to a gene; V was cut back by 5 bases and J by 2 bases. Germline V gene data show CDR1 as MGHRA and CDR2 as YSYEKL. This CDR3 comprises 15 residues. The CDR3 loop is CASSEGQGVTYEQYF. The CDR3 DNA follows: TGCGCCAGCAGCGAAGGACAGGGGGTTACCTACGAGCAGTACTTC.

CDR3 protein: CASSFYGGYNEQFF. The CDR3 DNA follows: TGTGCCAGCAGCTTTTACGGGGGGTACAATGAGCAGTTCTTC. The chain combines TRBV7-2 with TRBJ2-1; 7 bases line up with TRBD2. The V segment lost 3 bases and the J segment 4 bases; nucleotides outside the gene matches: 3. Germline V gene lookup returns CDR1 SGHTA and CDR2 FQGNSA. The CDR3 covers 14 residues.

The V gene is TRBV12-3 or TRBV12-4, the J gene TRBJ2-3; D perhaps matches TRBD2 (6 bases). V was shortened by 6 bases and J by 3 bases, with 10 bases between the two germline ends. CDR3 size: 13 residues. As DNA, the CDR3 is TGTGCCAGCAGCAGGAGGGCGACAGATACGCAGTATTTT. It encodes CASSRRATDTQYF.

This clonotype came up a few times. The V and J genes are TRBV7-8 and TRBJ1-2; unclear D gene. V lost 1 base and J 5 bases, leaving 11 bases between the germline ends. CDR3 size: 14 residues. Looked up from germline, CDR1 is SGHVS and CDR2 is FQNEAQ. CDR3 bases: TGTGCCAGCAGCTTAGTTAGCGAGGGTTATGGCTACACCTTC. Amino acid sequence: CASSLVSEGYGYTF.

In its sample, this clonotype was seen a few times. The chain has TRBV6-5 and TRBJ2-7; D uncertain. Germline V CDR1 and CDR2: MNHEY, SVGAGI. The V end lost 0 bases, the J end lost 1 base, and 7 bases lay between the germline ends. The CDR3 is made up of 14 amino acids. The CDR3 is CASSYSGYSYEQYF. Here the CDR3 DNA reads TGTGCCAGCAGTTACTCGGGGTATTCCTACGAGCAGTACTTC.

This clonotype was recorded at least ten times. This sequence joins TRBV5-4 and TRBJ2-3; TRBD2 aligns across 7 bases. V lost 2 bases, J lost 4 bases, and 1 base stayed unmatched. CDR1 and CDR2 (germline): SGHNT, YYREEE (reference sequence). CDR3 length equals 13 residues. CDR3: CASSFRGADTQYF. CDR3 bases: TGTGCCAGCAGCTTTCGGGGGGCAGATACGCAGTATTTT.

The sample holds many counts of this clonotype. V usage is TRBV11-2 and J usage is TRBJ2-1; D might be TRBD1 or TRBD2, each matching 6 bases. V was trimmed by 2 bases and J by 0 bases, leaving 8 bases between them. CDR1 and CDR2 (germline): SGHAT, FQNNGV. The CDR3 is 15 amino acids. The CDR3 loop is CASSLSGASYNEQFF. DNA for the CDR3: TGTGCCAGCAGCTTATCGGGGGCCTCCTACAATGAGCAGTTCTTC.

This clonotype has ten or more counts. The genes are TRBV5-1 and TRBJ1-4, with D perhaps TRBD1 (5 bases). This CDR3 contains 13 residues. Germline V gene lookup returns CDR1 SGHRS and CDR2 YFSETQ. Trimming pared 5 bases from V and 5 bases from J, leaving 10 bases between. The CDR3 reads CASRGQDNEKLFF. The CDR3 region has the DNA TGCGCCAGCAGAGGACAAGACAATGAAAAACTGTTTTTT.

The chain is built from TRBV10-3 and TRBJ2-3, with D unclear. The ends were cut back, 2 bases at V and 2 bases at J, with 14 bases in the middle. From germline, CDR1 is ENHRY and CDR2 SYGVKD. The CDR3 runs 16 residues. CDR3 sequence (DNA): TGTGCCATCAGTGAGGGACCGGTGAGATTCACAGATACGCAGTATTTT. The encoded protein is CAISEGPVRFTDTQYF.

V is TRBV9 and J is TRBJ2-2; 13 bases agree with TRBD2. CDR1 is SGDLS and CDR2 is YYNGEE in the germline V gene. The CDR3 loop spans 18 amino acids. The trim removed 0 bases at V and 4 bases at J, leaving 6 bases unmatched. The CDR3 protein is CASSVGRGTSGITGELFF. The CDR3 nucleotides read TGTGCCAGCAGCGTAGGGAGGGGGACTAGCGGGATCACCGGGGAGCTGTTTTTT.

This chain links TRBV7-2 with TRBJ2-2; maybe TRBD2 (5 bases). V lost 1 base, J lost 3 bases, and 9 bases lay in between. CDR1 is SGHTA and CDR2 is FQGNSA in the germline V gene. The CDR3 sequence is 15 residues long. The CDR3 spells CASSLGGRYTGELFF. The CDR3 region has the DNA TGTGCCAGCAGCTTAGGAGGGCGATACACCGGGGAGCTGTTTTTT.

The chain is built from TRBV7-9 and TRBJ2-3; tentatively, D is TRBD1 (6 bases). The CDR3 extends over 14 amino acids. Trimming shortened V by 4 bases and J by 0 bases, and 8 bases separated the two germline ends. In germline, CDR1 is SEHNR, CDR2 FQNEAQ (reference sequence). CDR3 residues: CASSYDRSTDTQYF. In nucleotides, the CDR3 is TGTGCCAGCAGCTACGACAGGAGCACAGATACGCAGTATTTT. The full variable domain, in which reference TRBV7-9 and TRBJ2-3 provide the parts outside the CDR3, is DTGVSQNPRHKITKRGQNVTFRCDPISEHNRLYWYRQTLGQGPEFLTYFQNEAQLEKSRLLSDRFSAERPKGSFSTLEIQRTEQGDSAMYLCASSYDRSTDTQYFGPGTRLTVL.

This clonotype was seen repeatedly, ten times or more. This chain uses TRBV20-1 with TRBJ2-3; TRBD2 matches 12 bases. V shed 7 bases, J shed 4 bases, and the junction held 9 bases outside the gene matches. The CDR3 consists of 15 residues. The germline V gene encodes CDR1 DFQATT and CDR2 SNEGSKA (reference sequence). The CDR3 spells CSVGLAGGRADTQYF. The CDR3 region has the DNA TGCAGTGTTGGTCTAGCGGGGGGGCGGGCAGATACGCAGTATTTT.

J is TRBJ2-2 and V is TRBV5-4; 8 bases map to TRBD1. Germline trimming cut 4 bases from V and 3 bases from J; bases unmatched to any gene: 8. The V gene's germline CDR1 is SGHNT and CDR2 YYREEE (reference sequence). The CDR3 loop spans 16 amino acids. For the CDR3, the DNA is TGTGCCAGCAGCCCCAACCAGGGGGCTGACACCGGGGAGCTGTTTTTT. It is translated as CASSPNQGADTGELFF.